This T cell receptor (beta chain) was sequenced during a study of blood T cell repertoires in COVID-19. After removal of 0 bases from V and 2 bases from J, the junction contained 4 bases not matched to a gene. Germline V gives CDR1 SGHNT, CDR2 YYREEE (reference sequence). This CDR3 spans 16 amino acids. Assay used: immunoSEQ multiplex PCR; TCRdb lists only in-frame clones, some missing. The repertoire consists of 210,000 or so clones, with 75% to 90% occurring once and the leading ten covering around 7%. The rearrangement uses TRBV5-4 and TRBJ2-1; 8 positions agree with TRBD2. Sequencing was done on a sample of peripheral blood. This TCR derives from a man aged 35 to 55 with acute or convalescent COVID-19. CDR3 sequence: CASSLAGRGAYNEQFF. DNA of the CDR3: TGTGCCAGCAGCTTGGCCGGGCGGGGGGCCTACAATGAGCAGTTCTTC.